In this sample, the clone carrying this TCR beta chain turned up many times. Its antigen is unidentified. Germline V gene data show CDR1 as SNHLY and CDR2 as FYNNEI. There are 20 residues in the CDR3. The V segment lost 1 base and the J segment 4 bases; nucleotides outside the gene matches: 19. This record comes from a study of early T cells in non-severe SARS-CoV-2 infection. Study-wide results and caveats: Reliance on VDJdb matching favored anti-spike CD8 responses; private and CD4 specificities were missed.

Unique molecular identifiers were affixed to single, distinct cDNA molecules. TCRdb re-derived calls from the 5' RACE reads in MiXCR, one entry per CDR3 protein. The sample shows roughly 77,000 distinct CDR3 sequences, 12% of them seen only once. The J gene is TRBJ2-5, the V gene TRBV2, with TRBD2 matching over 9 bases. Sequencing was carried out using whole blood. The sequence was collected from an adult who was a healthcare worker with PCR-confirmed SARS-CoV-2 infection or an uninfected control (not recorded which). The CDR3 spells CASSEGGSGRYRPHLETQYF. In nucleotides, the CDR3 is TGTGCCAGCAGTGAAGGTGGTAGCGGGAGATACCGGCCCCATCTAGAGACCCAGTACTTC.